This TCR beta chain stems from a study of blood T cells in healthy people across ages. Remarks on this clonotype: Its antigen is unidentified.

Donation came from healthy Caucasian individuals in Russia who were aged roughly 6 to 95. At least 6.5 million PBMCs were isolated per sample. The CDR3 length is 18 residues. The V segment lost 0 bases and the J segment 2 bases; nucleotides outside the gene matches: 6. Germline lookup yields CDR1 SGHRS and CDR2 YFSETQ. Together with a sample-barcoded 5' primer, a J-beta primer mix was included in a second PCR lasting 7 to 11 cycles. TCRdb called the 5' RACE reads again in MiXCR, with one record for every CDR3 protein. The table has about 1 million distinct CDR3 sequences, 40% to 55% seen once. The study's findings and limits: The study found more naive CD4+ cells and higher diversity in long-lived than aged donors.

The TCR was taken from an older woman in good health. The sequencing input was blood. The chain combines TRBV5-1 with TRBJ2-1, with 12 bases aligning to TRBD2. CDR3 DNA sequence: TGCGCCAGCAGCTTGGGGCTAGCGGGAGGGCCAGCCTACAATGAGCAGTTCTTC. Amino acid sequence: CASSLGLAGGPAYNEQFF.